This T cell receptor (beta chain) was captured by sequencing in a study of T-cell reconstitution after alpha-beta-depleted transplantation in children. The study, taken as a whole, reports: By one year post-transplant, T-cell counts and diversity largely arose from T cells that were newly produced. Expanded graft clones, several hundred of them, were reportedly the source of alpha-beta T cells about two months after transplant. Some patients' high day-60 TCRbeta diversity was traced to surviving recipient T cells and thymic progenitors.

A TCRbeta library incorporating unique molecular identifiers was prepared. A single record per CDR3 protein comes from TCRdb applying MiXCR to the PCR reads. This table has roughly 48,000 distinct CDR3 sequences, approximately 6% appearing once. Germline CDR1 is KGHSH and CDR2 is LQKENI. V shed 3 bases and J shed 0 bases, with 2 bases lying between them. The CDR3 runs 12 residues. In this sample, this clonotype turned up a few times. The antigen is undetermined. The sequenced sample was PBMCs, mostly from graft donor cells, obtained 60 days after TCRalphabeta/CD19-depleted stem cell transplant. V usage is TRBV18 and J usage is TRBJ1-1, with D unresolved. The TCR sequence derives from a female patient aged 2-10 years who had a stem cell transplant for aplastic anemia, so the T cells may come from the graft donor. The CDR3 coding sequence is TGTGCCAGCTCACCTATGAACACTGAAGCTTTCTTT. Its protein product is CASSPMNTEAFF. Complete variable domain (other parts from reference TRBV18 and TRBJ1-1): NAGVMQNPRHLVRRRGQEARLRCSPMKGHSHVYWYRQLPEEGLKFMVYLQKENIIDESGMPKERFSAEFPKEGPSILRIQQVVRGDSAAYFCASSPMNTEAFFGQGTRLTVV.